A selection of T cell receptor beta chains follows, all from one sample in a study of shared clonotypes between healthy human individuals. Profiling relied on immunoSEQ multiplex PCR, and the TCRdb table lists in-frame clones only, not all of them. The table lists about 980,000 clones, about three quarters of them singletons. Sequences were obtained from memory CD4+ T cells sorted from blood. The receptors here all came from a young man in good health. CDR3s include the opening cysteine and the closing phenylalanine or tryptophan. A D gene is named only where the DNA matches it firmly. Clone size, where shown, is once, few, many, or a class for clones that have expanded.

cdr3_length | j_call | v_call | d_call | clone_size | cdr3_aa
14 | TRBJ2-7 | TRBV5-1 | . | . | CASSFWFSSYEQYF
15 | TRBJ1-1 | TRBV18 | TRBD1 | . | CASSLLQGGAPEAFF
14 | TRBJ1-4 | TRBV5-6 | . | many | CASSWRGGDEKLFF
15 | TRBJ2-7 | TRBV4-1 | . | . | CASSPSSVYPYEQYF
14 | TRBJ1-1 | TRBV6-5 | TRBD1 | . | CASSRGTANTEAFF
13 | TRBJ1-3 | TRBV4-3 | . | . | CASSQEQGNTIYF
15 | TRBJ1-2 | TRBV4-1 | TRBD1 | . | CASSQGGQVQYGYTF
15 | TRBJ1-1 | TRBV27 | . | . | CASSFGLGWNTEAFF
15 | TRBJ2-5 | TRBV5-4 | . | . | CASSANSGTPGAQYF
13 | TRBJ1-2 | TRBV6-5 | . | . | CASSQGQLYGYTF
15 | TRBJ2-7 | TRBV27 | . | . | CASSSPPGLTYEQYF
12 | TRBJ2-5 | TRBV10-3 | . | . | CAISAGQETQYF
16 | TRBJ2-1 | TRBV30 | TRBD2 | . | CAWSVWGTSYPNEQFF
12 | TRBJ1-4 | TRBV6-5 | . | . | CASRSINEKLFF
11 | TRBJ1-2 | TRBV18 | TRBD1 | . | CASSQDRGHTF
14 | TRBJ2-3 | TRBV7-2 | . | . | CASSLRPTPDTQYF
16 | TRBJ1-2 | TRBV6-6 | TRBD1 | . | CASSYSGQGKTDGYTF
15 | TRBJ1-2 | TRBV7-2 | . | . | CASSPLGGVNYGYTF
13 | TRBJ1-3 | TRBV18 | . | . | CASSPPGQTAIYF
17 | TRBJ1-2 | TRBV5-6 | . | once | CASSSKVAGKANYGYTF
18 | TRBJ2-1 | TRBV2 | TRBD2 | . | CASSVERPPSGRTSEQFF
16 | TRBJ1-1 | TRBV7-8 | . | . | CASSNTGGVTATEAFF
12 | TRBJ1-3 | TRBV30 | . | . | CAWKVAGNTIYF
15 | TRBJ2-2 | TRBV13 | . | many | CASSFYQLYTGELFF
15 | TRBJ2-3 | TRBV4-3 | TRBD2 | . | CASSATSGMTDTQYF
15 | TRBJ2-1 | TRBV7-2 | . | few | CASSQKANTGNEQFF
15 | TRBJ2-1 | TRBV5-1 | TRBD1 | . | CASSLEGQGIHEQFF
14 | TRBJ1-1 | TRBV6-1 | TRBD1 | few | CASTEGQGHTEAFF
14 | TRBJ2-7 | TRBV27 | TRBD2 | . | CASSRGEVSYEQYF
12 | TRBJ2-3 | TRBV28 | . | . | CASSPGSWAQYF
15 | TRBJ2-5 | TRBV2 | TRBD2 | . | CASRLTSGGQETQYF
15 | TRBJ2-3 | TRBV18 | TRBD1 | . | CASSPATGKGGTQYF
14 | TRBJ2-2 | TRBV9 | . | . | CASSPRDLTGELFF
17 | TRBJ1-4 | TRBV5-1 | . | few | CASSLGRPSAMDEKLFF
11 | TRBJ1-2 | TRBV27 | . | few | CASSINYGYTF
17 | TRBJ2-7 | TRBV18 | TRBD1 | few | CASSQELTGTGTYEQYF
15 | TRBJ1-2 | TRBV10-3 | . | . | CAISEPDRGTYGYTF
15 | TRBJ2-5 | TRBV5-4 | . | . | CASSLALGGAETQYF
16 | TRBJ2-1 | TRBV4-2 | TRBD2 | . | CASSQDRGGGANEQFF
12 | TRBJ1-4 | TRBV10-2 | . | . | CASSDRAEKLFF
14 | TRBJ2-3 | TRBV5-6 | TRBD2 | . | CASTPTSGAYTQYF
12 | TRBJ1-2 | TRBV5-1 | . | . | CASSLEGYGYTF
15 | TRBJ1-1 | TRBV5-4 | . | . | CASSLGRQLNTEAFF
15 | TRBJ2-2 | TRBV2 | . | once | CASATGLLGTGELFF
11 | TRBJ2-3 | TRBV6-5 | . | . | CATISEFTQYF
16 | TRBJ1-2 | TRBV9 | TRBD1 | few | CASSARTGVTNYGYTF
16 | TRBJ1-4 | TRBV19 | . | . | CASSLEEQAGNEKLFF
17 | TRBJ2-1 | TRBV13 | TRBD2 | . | CASSRPGLAGSYNEQFF
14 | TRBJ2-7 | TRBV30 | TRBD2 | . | CAWSVRGVTYEQYF
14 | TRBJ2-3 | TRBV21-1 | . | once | CASIETGHTDTQYF
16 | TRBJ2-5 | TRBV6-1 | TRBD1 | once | CASSEPGTGATETQYF